This T cell receptor beta chain was profiled in a study of blood T cell repertoires in COVID-19. Study-level information: In each case, the material was cDNA or gDNA derived from T cells, B-cell-depleted T cells, or PBMCs.

The CDR3 sequence is 16 residues long. CDR1 ENHRY and CDR2 SYGVKD come from the germline V gene. The V end lost 4 bases, the J end lost 4 bases, and 20 bases lay between the germline ends. In the original analysis: Amplification of reference gene primers was used by the study to estimate nucleated cell counts. The method was immunoSEQ multiplex PCR; TCRdb's version includes in-frame clones alone and lacks a portion of them. V and J calls and clone size follow that table, whereas D and trimming were derived from the DNA. The data contain roughly 180,000 clones, more than 85% of them singletons. The origin of this receptor is a man between 65 and 85 years old with active or convalescent COVID-19. The sample consisted of peripheral blood. The V call is TRBV10-3, the J call TRBJ2-7; possible D gene TRBD2, 5 bases. CDR3 loop: CAISASAAGNTYEQYF. CDR3 DNA: TGTGCCATCAGTGCCAGCGCGGCCGGGAACACATACGAGCAGTACTTC.